This T cell receptor beta chain was captured in a study of blood T cell repertoires in COVID-19. Clones were sequenced by immunoSEQ multiplex PCR, and TCRdb holds only the in-frame ones, with some missing. The sample consists of over 140,000 clones, over 65% of them appearing once. This clone was found once. CDR1 SGDLS and CDR2 YYNGEE come from the germline V gene. The trim removed 4 bases at V and 5 bases at J, leaving 10 bases unmatched. The CDR3 runs to 16 residues. J is TRBJ1-1 and V is TRBV9, with 11 bases that match TRBD1. The TCR was taken from a woman older than 75 with active or convalescent COVID-19. Specimen: peripheral blood. The CDR3 loop is CASSPEVGQGGTEAFF. The CDR3 bases are TGTGCCAGCAGCCCGGAAGTGGGACAGGGGGGGACTGAAGCTTTCTTT.